This TCR beta chain stems from a study of T cell responses to AZD1222 COVID-19 vaccine. Overall study results and limits: Just a handful of AZD1222 recipients were seropositive at baseline. Close to half of spike-specific TCRs reportedly recognize unmutated variant regions. Donors were largely white British and mainly female; clonal diversity was possibly underestimated.

Generated by immunoSEQ multiplex PCR, the TCRdb table keeps only in-frame clones and is missing some. Found here are roughly 66,000 clones, more than 70% of them singletons; the top ten hold about 5%. Germline V CDR1 and CDR2: SGHDN, FVKESK. This CDR3 has 14 amino acids. Trimming took 1 base from V and 8 from J; bases not matched to a gene: 3. In regard to this clone: The antigen is unknown.

Sample: peripheral blood, taken 28 days after the second dose of the MenACWY control vaccine. The sequence came from an adult who received the MenACWY meningococcal vaccine as a control. The chain links TRBV14 to TRBJ2-1; 9 bases are a match to TRBD2. For the CDR3, the DNA is TGTGCCAGCAGCCAAGGACTAGCGGTCGATGAGCAGTTCTTC. It encodes CASSQGLAVDEQFF.